Listed here are 21 T cell receptor beta chains from one sample, sequenced in a study of cytomegalovirus exposure and HLA in healthy donors. PCR amplification relied on 60 Vbeta primers (plus 13 Jbeta primers). Sequencing was performed with immunoSEQ multiplex PCR; in TCRdb, only in-frame clones are kept and a portion is missing. The sample shows about 89,000 clones, about 85% of them seen only once. Sequenced sample: PBMCs. These receptors were taken from a man aged 35 to 55 in good health and CMV-seropositive.

The genes are TRBV6-4 and TRBJ1-6, with 10 nucleotides matching TRBD1. The CDR3 is 14 residues long. Germline V gives CDR1 MRHNA, CDR2 SNTAGT. Germline trimming cut 3 bases from V and 10 bases from J; bases unmatched to any gene: 3. The DNA for the CDR3 is TGTGCCAGCAGTGAGACAGGGGGCAAATCACCCCTCCACTTT. Protein product: CASSETGGKSPLHF.

The chain's CDR3 is CASSLAREAFF. CDR3 DNA: TGTGCCAGCAGCTTGGCCCGTGAAGCTTTCTTT. The chain has TRBV5-4 and TRBJ1-1, with D uncertain. This CDR3 is built from 11 residues. The germline CDR1 and CDR2 sequences are SGHNT and YYREEE (reference sequence). V gave up 0 bases and J gave up 7 bases, with 4 bases separating them.

The chain combines TRBV2 with TRBJ1-1; TRBD1 agrees at 7 bases. Trimming took 5 bases from V and 1 from J; bases not matched to a gene: 7. The CDR3 loop spans 15 amino acids. The germline CDR1 and CDR2 sequences are SNHLY and FYNNEI. This chain's CDR3 is CASSKTGFGNTEAFF. CDR3 DNA sequence: TGTGCCAGCAGTAAGACAGGGTTTGGGAACACTGAAGCTTTCTTT.

The rearrangement joins TRBV5-4 to TRBJ2-3; tentatively, D is TRBD2 (6 bases). Per the germline V gene, CDR1 is SGHNT and CDR2 is YYREEE (reference sequence). The CDR3 is 14 residues long. V was shortened by 0 bases and J by 5 bases, with 10 bases between the two germline ends. CDR3 DNA sequence: TGTGCCAGCAGCTTGGGTGGGGAGGAAGATACGCAGTATTTT. Protein product: CASSLGGEEDTQYF.

This chain joins TRBV14 and TRBJ2-1, with 8 bases lining up with TRBD1. The CDR3 has 17 residues. The germline CDR1 and CDR2 sequences are SGHDN and FVKESK. Germline trimming cut 3 bases from V and 4 bases from J; bases unmatched to any gene: 11. CDR3 sequence reads: CASSQSGTGVLYNEQFF. The CDR3 region has the DNA TGTGCCAGCAGCCAGTCCGGGACAGGAGTTTTATACAATGAGCAGTTCTTC. The complete variable domain, with remaining parts taken from reference TRBV14 and TRBJ2-1, reads EAGVTQFPSHSVIEKGQTVTLRCDPISGHDNLYWYRRVMGKEIKFLLHFVKESKQDESGMPNNRFLAERTGGTYSTLKVQPAELEDSGVYFCASSQSGTGVLYNEQFFGPGTRLTVL.

The CDR3 DNA reads TGTGCTAGTGGTAAAGATGAAGCGGCCGAGCAGTACTTC. Amino acid sequence: CASGKDEAAEQYF. This chain uses TRBV12-5 with TRBJ2-7; tentative D call: TRBD2 (5 bases). The CDR3 sequence is 13 residues long. Per the germline V gene, CDR1 is LGHNT and CDR2 is FRNRAP. The germline V and J ends were trimmed by 5 bases and 6 bases, with 14 bases remaining between them.

This clone appeared once. The V and J genes are TRBV18 and TRBJ2-1, with 14 bases fitting TRBD2. CDR1 and CDR2 (germline): KGHSH, LQKENI. This CDR3 contains 18 residues. After removal of 6 bases from V and 0 bases from J, the junction contained 7 bases not matched to a gene. CDR3 DNA: TGTGCCAGCTCGTACGGGACTAGCGGGAGTAGCTCCTACAATGAGCAGTTCTTC. The encoded protein is CASSYGTSGSSSYNEQFF.

The V call is TRBV6-6, the J call TRBJ2-5; D is unclear. Matching the DNA end better, TRBJ2-7 makes the J call doubtful. Germline loops: CDR1 MNHNY, CDR2 SVGAGI (reference sequence). The CDR3 totals 11 residues. The CDR3 bases are TGTGCCAGCAGTTACTCGAACGAGCAGTACTTC. It yields the protein CASSYSNEQYF.

The V call is TRBV5-1, the J call TRBJ1-4, with D perhaps TRBD1 (5 bases). V shed 0 bases and J shed 2 bases, with 5 bases lying between them. The length of the CDR3 is 14 residues. The germline V gene has CDR1 SGHRS and CDR2 YFSETQ. The DNA for the CDR3 is TGCGCCAGCAGCTTGGACAGGACTAATGAAAAACTGTTTTTT. Its translation: CASSLDRTNEKLFF.

V and J are TRBV14 and TRBJ2-3; D is undetermined. There are 17 residues in the CDR3. V gave up 2 bases and J gave up 1 base, with 16 bases separating them. Germline V gene lookup returns CDR1 SGHDN and CDR2 FVKESK. The CDR3 loop is CASSQSRSVVRTDTQYF. CDR3 in DNA: TGTGCCAGCAGCCAATCAAGGAGCGTAGTCCGCACAGATACGCAGTATTTT. The whole variable domain, filled in from reference TRBV14 and TRBJ2-3, reads EAGVTQFPSHSVIEKGQTVTLRCDPISGHDNLYWYRRVMGKEIKFLLHFVKESKQDESGMPNNRFLAERTGGTYSTLKVQPAELEDSGVYFCASSQSRSVVRTDTQYFGPGTRLTVL.

V usage is TRBV7-9 and J usage is TRBJ2-4; D might be TRBD2 (7 bases). Trimming cost V 1 base and J 7 bases, with 14 bases left between them. This CDR3 is built from 15 residues. Germline V lookup: CDR1 SEHNR, CDR2 FQNEAQ (reference sequence). The CDR3 bases are TGTGCCAGCAGCTTAGTCCGGGGGGCTCTTAACATTCAGTACTTC. Translating it yields CASSLVRGALNIQYF.

The chain employs TRBV5-8 and TRBJ1-1; TRBD1 might be the D (6 bases). The length of the CDR3 is 17 residues. Per the germline V gene, CDR1 is SGHTS and CDR2 is YDEGEE. Trimming pared 3 bases from V and 2 bases from J, leaving 20 bases between. In DNA form, the CDR3 reads TGTGCCAGCAGCTCCCATCCGGGGGGCTTCGTAAACACTGAAGCTTTCTTT. Protein product: CASSSHPGGFVNTEAFF.

The rearrangement joins TRBV6-6 to TRBJ1-5; 9 bases fit TRBD1. This CDR3 region has 14 residues. V shed 6 bases, J shed 6 bases, and the junction held 6 bases outside the gene matches. The germline V gene has CDR1 MNHNY and CDR2 SVGAGI (reference sequence). For the CDR3, the DNA is TGTGCCAGCAGAGGGACAGGGCCCACTCAGCCCCAGCATTTT. This translates into CASRGTGPTQPQHF.

This chain connects TRBV5-1 to TRBJ2-7, with 16 nucleotides matching TRBD2. The V gene's germline CDR1 is SGHRS and CDR2 YFSETQ. The CDR3 is made up of 17 amino acids. Unmatched junction bases numbered 5, after V lost 3 bases and J lost 2 bases. The CDR3 region has the DNA TGCGCCAGCAGCTCGGGACTAGCGGGGGGGCCGGCCTACGAGCAGTACTTC. This encodes CASSSGLAGGPAYEQYF.

This clone is termed medium-sized. This chain uses TRBV15 with TRBJ1-4, with D tentatively TRBD1 (5 bases). V lost 2 bases to trimming and J lost 3 bases, with 7 bases between them. This CDR3 comprises 14 residues. Germline V gene lookup returns CDR1 LNHNV and CDR2 YYDKDF (reference sequence). The CDR3 nucleotides are TGTGCCACCAGCAGACAGGGATCTAATGAAAAACTGTTTTTT. Protein sequence: CATSRQGSNEKLFF.

This clone was seen just once. This CDR3 is CASSPRDSQPIRQYF. The DNA for the CDR3 is TGTGCCAGCAGCCCGCGGGACTCCCAGCCTATCAGGCAGTACTTC. The chain links TRBV13 to TRBJ2-7; possible D gene TRBD2, 6 bases. The germline V and J ends were trimmed by 5 bases and 9 bases, with 23 bases remaining between them. Per the germline V gene, CDR1 is PRHDT and CDR2 is FYEKMQ (reference sequence). CDR3 length: 15 amino acids.

The rearrangement uses TRBV6-1 and TRBJ2-7; 8 bases map to TRBD1. The CDR3 consists of 15 residues. J was trimmed by 3 bases and V by 5 bases; bases with no gene match: 9. In germline, CDR1 is MNHNS, CDR2 SASEGT. In DNA form, the CDR3 reads TGTGCCAGCAGTCGGAGTCAGGACAGGGTCTACGAGCAGTACTTC. It is translated as CASSRSQDRVYEQYF.

The chain links TRBV18 to TRBJ2-5; TRBD2 aligns across 9 bases. Trimming at V came to 2 bases and at J to 1 base, leaving 8 bases not matched to a gene. There are 17 residues in the CDR3. The germline CDR1 and CDR2 sequences are KGHSH and LQKENI. The CDR3, as DNA: TGTGCCAGCTCACCATTGGCGGGAGGGAGAAGCCAAGAGACCCAGTACTTC. Amino acid sequence: CASSPLAGGRSQETQYF.

The chain recombines TRBV6-5 with TRBJ1-5; D remains ambiguous. Germline values: CDR1 MNHEY, CDR2 SVGAGI. The CDR3 consists of 12 residues. V lost 6 bases and J lost 5, with 8 bases in between. In DNA, the CDR3 is TGTGCCAGCAGCGGAGTATATCAGCCCCAGCATTTT. Amino acids: CASSGVYQPQHF.

This clone showed up just a few times. The chain recombines TRBV6-5 with TRBJ1-2; 7 nucleotides match TRBD1. Per germline, CDR1 MNHEY and CDR2 SVGAGI. The CDR3 length is 14 residues. The V and J ends lost 7 bases and 2 bases, in that order; junction bases with no gene match: 7. CDR3 protein: CASNERGRNYGYTF. CDR3 sequence (DNA): TGTGCCAGCAATGAAAGGGGGCGGAACTATGGCTACACCTTC.

The rearrangement links TRBV27 to TRBJ2-7; 8 nucleotides match TRBD1. Germline assignment: CDR1 MNHEY and CDR2 SMNVEV (reference sequence). CDR3 length: 13 residues. The V segment lost 5 bases and the J segment 10 bases; nucleotides outside the gene matches: 10. The DNA of the CDR3 is TGTGCCAGCAGTCCAAGACTCGGACAGGGACAGTACTTC. Amino acid sequence: CASSPRLGQGQYF.